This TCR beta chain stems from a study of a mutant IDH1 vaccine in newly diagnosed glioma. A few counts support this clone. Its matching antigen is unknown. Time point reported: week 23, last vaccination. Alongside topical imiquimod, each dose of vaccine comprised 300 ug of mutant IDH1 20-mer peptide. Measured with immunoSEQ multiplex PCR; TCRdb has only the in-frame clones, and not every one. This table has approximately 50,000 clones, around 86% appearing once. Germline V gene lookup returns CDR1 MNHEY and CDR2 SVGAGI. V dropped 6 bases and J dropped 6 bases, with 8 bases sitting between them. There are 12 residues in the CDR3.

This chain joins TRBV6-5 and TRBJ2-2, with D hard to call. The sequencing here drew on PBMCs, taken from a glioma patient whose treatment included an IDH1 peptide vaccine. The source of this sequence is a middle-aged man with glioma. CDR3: CASSLRAGELFF. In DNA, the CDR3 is TGTGCCAGCAGCCTACGGGCCGGGGAGCTGTTTTTT.